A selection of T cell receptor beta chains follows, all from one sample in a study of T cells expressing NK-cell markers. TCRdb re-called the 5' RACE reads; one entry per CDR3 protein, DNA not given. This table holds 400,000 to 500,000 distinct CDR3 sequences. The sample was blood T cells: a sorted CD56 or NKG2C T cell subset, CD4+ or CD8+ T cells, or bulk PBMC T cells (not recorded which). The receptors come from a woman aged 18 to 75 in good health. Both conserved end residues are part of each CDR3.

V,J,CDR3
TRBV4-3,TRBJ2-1,CASSQGDRGLDEQFF
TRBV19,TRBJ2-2,CASSIVSSGTGELFF
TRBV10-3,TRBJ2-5,CAISNRGEETQYF
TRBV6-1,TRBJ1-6,CASSDRTENSPLHF
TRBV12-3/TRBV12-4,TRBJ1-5,CASSFLGDNQPQHF
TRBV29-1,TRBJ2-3,CSVEDGTSGGPQEDTQYF
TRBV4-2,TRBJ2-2,CASSQARGAHGELFF
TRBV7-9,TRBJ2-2,CASSPDGMPGGELFF
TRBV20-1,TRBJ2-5,CSAKTGETQYF
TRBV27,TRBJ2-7,CASSLSGLAYEQYF
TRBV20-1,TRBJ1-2,CSARPLRGYGYTF
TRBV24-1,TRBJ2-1,CATSDSRQVRDEQFF
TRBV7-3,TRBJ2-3,CASSLWGLSTDTQYF
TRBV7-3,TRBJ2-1,CASSRRLAEANEQFF
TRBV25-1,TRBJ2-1,CAGIRGNEQFF
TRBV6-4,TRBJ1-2,CASSDEVRGYTF
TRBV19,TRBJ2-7,CASSMPAGGPEQYF
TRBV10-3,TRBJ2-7,CAISIRGPSSYEQYF
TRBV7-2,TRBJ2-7,CASTRRPGGGAYEQYF
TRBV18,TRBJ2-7,CASSPPGGYSYEQYF
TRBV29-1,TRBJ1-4,CSVRTGSEEKLFF
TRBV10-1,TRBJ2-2,CASAWNTGELFF
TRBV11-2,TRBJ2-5,CASSFRTDSKQETQYF
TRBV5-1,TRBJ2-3,CASSSGSNTDTQYF
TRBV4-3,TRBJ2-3,CASSQDLLGGLSTDTQYF
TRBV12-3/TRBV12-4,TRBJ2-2,CASRPASGELFF
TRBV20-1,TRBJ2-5,CSAAGDSDPQETQYF
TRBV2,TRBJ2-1,CASTSERGVVNNEQFF
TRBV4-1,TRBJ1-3,CASSQVGGQAGNTIYF
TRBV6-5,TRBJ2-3,CASGQNTDTQYF
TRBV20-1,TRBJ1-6,CSVGQLRNNSPLHF
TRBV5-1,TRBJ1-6,CASSLEGDSSSPLHF
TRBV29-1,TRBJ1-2,CSVEFVTGDGYTF
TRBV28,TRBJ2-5,CASSEGLGRPTGGTQYF
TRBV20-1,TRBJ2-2,CSAARDIGELFF
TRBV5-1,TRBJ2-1,CASSLELGTYNEQFF
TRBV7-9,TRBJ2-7,CASSLVINSYEQYF
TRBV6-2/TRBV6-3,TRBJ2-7,CASTSTGPYEQYF
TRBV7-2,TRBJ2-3,CASRGPITDTQYF
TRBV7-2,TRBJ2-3,CASSPTGAHLYTDTQYF
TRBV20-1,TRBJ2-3,CSARGLARGTDTQYF
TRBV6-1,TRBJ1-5,CASRLYDSNQPQHF
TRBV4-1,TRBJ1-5,CASSQLQGAGNQPQHF
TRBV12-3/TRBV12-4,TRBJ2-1,CASSLSPVSAGVAYNEQFF
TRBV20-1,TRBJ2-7,CSARDPGLAQRYEQYF
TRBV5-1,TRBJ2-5,CASSLFGSGGHQETQYF
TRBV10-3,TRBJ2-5,CAISGSSGKETQYF
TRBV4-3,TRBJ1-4,CASSQDWAGDPATNEKLFF
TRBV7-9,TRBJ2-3,CASSLSSDTQYF
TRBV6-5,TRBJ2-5,CASSFPGRGGPETQYF
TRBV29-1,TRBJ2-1,CSVARGALDNEQFF
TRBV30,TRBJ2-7,CAWGDSLYEQYF